This T cell receptor (beta chain) was retrieved from a study of T cell responses to AZD1222 COVID-19 vaccine. Overall study results and limits: The sample set comprised mostly white British donors with more females, and clonal diversity was possibly underestimated. Only 5 or 6 individuals given AZD1222 were seropositive at baseline.

In the case of this clone: Its antigen is not identified.

The repertoire was sequenced with immunoSEQ multiplex PCR; TCRdb's copy has only in-frame clones and lacks some. The sample lists fewer than 110,000 clones; roughly 87% were seen once. Germline V gene sequence: CDR1 SGHTA, CDR2 FQGNSA. This CDR3 has 14 residues. The V gene lost 4 bases and the J gene lost 6 bases, with 13 bases spanning the gap. The TCR was taken from an adult in good health. Sequencing was performed on peripheral blood, taken on day 0 of AZD1222 vaccination. This chain uses TRBV7-2 with TRBJ2-1; weak D call: TRBD2 (6 bases). In DNA, the CDR3 is TGTGCCAGCAGCTGGGGGGTGGTGGTCAATGAGCAGTTCTTC. This encodes CASSWGVVVNEQFF.